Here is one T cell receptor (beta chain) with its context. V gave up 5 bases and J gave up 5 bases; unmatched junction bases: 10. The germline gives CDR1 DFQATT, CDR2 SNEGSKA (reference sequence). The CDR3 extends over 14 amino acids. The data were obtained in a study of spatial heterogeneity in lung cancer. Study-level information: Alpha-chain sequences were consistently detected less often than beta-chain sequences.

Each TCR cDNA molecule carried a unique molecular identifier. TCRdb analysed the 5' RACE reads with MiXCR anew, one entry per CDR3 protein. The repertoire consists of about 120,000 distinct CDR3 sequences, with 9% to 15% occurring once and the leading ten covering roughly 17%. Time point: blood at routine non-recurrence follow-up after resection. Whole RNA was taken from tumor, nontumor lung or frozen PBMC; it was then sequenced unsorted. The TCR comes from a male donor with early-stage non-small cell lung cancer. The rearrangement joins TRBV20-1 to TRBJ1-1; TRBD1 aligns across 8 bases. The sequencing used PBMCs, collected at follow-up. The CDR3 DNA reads TGCAGTGCTCTCTTCGGGACAGGAAGGACTGAAGCTTTCTTT. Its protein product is CSALFGTGRTEAFF.